The T cell receptor (beta chain) described here comes from a study of shared clonotypes between healthy human individuals. The naive CD8 fraction comprised CD45RO-negative cells positively selected for CCR7 and excluded terminally differentiated effector memory CD45RA+ cells. Study-wide findings and caveats: Donors were few, which limited the genetic and exposure-history diversity represented. Unshared clonotypes carried lower generation probabilities than those common to all four donors. Memory subsets generally showed lower estimated richness than naive subsets.

This clone was seen once. Its specificity is unknown. In the original analysis: ImmunoSEQ only sent back junction sequences with no quality scores, so filtering was done differently. Sequencing used immunoSEQ multiplex PCR; TCRdb keeps in-frame clones, though not all of them. V, J and clone size were drawn from that table, and D and trimming were deduced from the DNA. Here the sample spans about 820,000 clones, 80% to 95% being singletons. Germline CDR1 reads SGHRS; CDR2 reads YFSETQ. The V end lost 0 bases, the J end lost 7 bases, and 11 bases lay between the germline ends. This CDR3 spans 13 amino acids.

This receptor was obtained from a man aged 30 to 39 in good health. The sequencing sample was made of naive CD8+ T cells sorted from blood. This rearrangement joins TRBV5-1 to TRBJ2-7; D not certain. The CDR3 DNA follows: TGCGCCAGCAGCTTGGGGCCTAGGTGGGAGCAGTACTTC. This encodes CASSLGPRWEQYF.